The 8 T cell receptor beta chains listed next were all sequenced from one sample in a study of blood T cells in healthy people across ages. PCR was performed a second time for 7 to 11 cycles using a sample-barcoded 5' primer and a J-beta primer mix. TCRdb recomputed calls from the 5' RACE reads with MiXCR, one row per CDR3 protein. This sample has over a million distinct CDR3 sequences; about 25% occur once, and the top ten carry approximately 0.79%. The same data also went into a second study, on T cells of mothers and their children.

The source material was blood. The receptors derive from a girl aged 2 to 10 in good health.

This clonotype was observed at least ten times. The chain employs TRBV11-2 and TRBJ2-7; D may correspond to TRBD1 or TRBD2 (5 bases each). The CDR3 contains 14 residues. The germline CDR1 and CDR2 sequences are SGHAT and FQNNGV. V was pared by 2 bases and J by 1 base, with 9 bases between. The CDR3 nucleotides read TGTGCCAGCAGCTTAACCGGGGCGTCCTACGAGCAGTACTTC. Translation: CASSLTGASYEQYF.

This clonotype turned up a few times. V usage is TRBV29-1 and J usage is TRBJ2-4; possibly TRBD2 for D (6 bases). CDR3 length: 13 residues. The V gene lost 4 bases and the J gene lost 8 bases, with 15 bases spanning the gap. Germline V lookup: CDR1 SQVTM, CDR2 ANQGSEA. The CDR3 nucleotides are TGCAGCGTTGCGGGCGGGGCTGGGTACATTCAGTACTTC. Encoded protein: CSVAGGAGYIQYF. Using reference TRBV29-1 and TRBJ2-4 for the parts outside the CDR3, the full variable domain is SAVISQKPSRDICQRGTSLTIQCQVDSQVTMMFWYRQQPGQSLTLIATANQGSEATYESGFVIDKFPISRPNLTFSTLTVSNMSPEDSSIYLCSVAGGAGYIQYFGAGTRLSVL.

The chain joins TRBV12-3 or TRBV12-4 to TRBJ2-5, with 10 bases identical to TRBD2. The V segment lost 6 bases and the J segment 11 bases; nucleotides outside the gene matches: 15. This CDR3 contains 15 residues. CDR3 in amino acids: CASSPQLAGTDGQYF. The CDR3 DNA is TGTGCCAGCAGCCCCCAACTAGCGGGGACAGACGGGCAGTACTTC.

This clonotype was found a few times. This chain links TRBV7-9 with TRBJ1-1; a weak D match, TRBD1 (6 bases). The V and J ends lost 4 bases and 5 bases respectively, with 20 bases between them. The CDR3 runs to 16 residues. The germline V gene has CDR1 SEHNR and CDR2 FQNEAQ (reference sequence). The CDR3 nucleotides read TGTGCCAGCAGCTCGTACAGGTGGGGGGCTGATACTGAAGCTTTCTTT. It translates to CASSSYRWGADTEAFF.

This chain links TRBV20-1 with TRBJ2-1; D remains unclear. Per the germline V gene, CDR1 is DFQATT and CDR2 is SNEGSKA (reference sequence). This CDR3 spans 13 amino acids. Deletions cut 1 base from V and 3 bases from J, with 7 bases between. Here the CDR3 reads CSARGINYNEQFF. In DNA form, the CDR3 reads TGCAGTGCTAGAGGGATAAACTACAATGAGCAGTTCTTC.

Comments on this clonotype: The junction departs from the called germline gene at one end, perhaps through a read error. This sequence joins TRBV5-1 and TRBJ2-3; 9 bases agree with TRBD2. Per the germline V gene, CDR1 is SGHRS and CDR2 is YFSETQ. The CDR3 length is 14 residues. This CDR3 reads CASSIAGAINTQYF. CDR3 DNA: TGTGCCAGCAGCATAGCGGGGGCGATCAATACGCAGTATTTT.

Turning to this clonotype: Its ends do not fully match the called genes, so a read error is possible. The V call is TRBV5-4, the J call TRBJ2-5, with 7 nucleotides matching TRBD2. The CDR3 consists of 14 residues. Germline lookup yields CDR1 SGHNT and CDR2 YYREEE (reference sequence). The CDR3 DNA follows: TGTGCCAGCAGCAGAGCGGGGTCTGAAGAGACCCTGTACTTC. Translated, it gives CASSRAGSEETLYF. The whole variable domain, filled in from reference TRBV5-4 and TRBJ2-5, reads ETGVTQSPTHLIKTRGQQVTLRCSSQSGHNTVSWYQQALGQGPQFIFQYYREEENGRGNFPPRFSGLQFPNYSSELNVNALELDDSALYLCASSRAGSEETLYFGPGTRLLVL.

The gene calls are TRBV7-8 and TRBJ2-5, with D perhaps matching TRBD2 (6 bases). Germline lookup yields CDR1 SGHVS and CDR2 FQNEAQ. This CDR3 region has 15 residues. Between the trimmed V and J ends, which lost 2 bases and 2 bases, there was a span of 12 bases. CDR3 amino acids: CASSLWLREQETQYF. CDR3 nucleotides: TGTGCCAGCAGCTTATGGCTCCGGGAGCAAGAGACCCAGTACTTC. Variable domain in full (rest from reference TRBV7-8 and TRBJ2-5): GAGVSQSPRYKVAKRGQDVALRCDPISGHVSLFWYQQALGQGPEFLTYFQNEAQLDKSGLPSDRFFAERPEGSVSTLKIQRTQQEDSAVYLCASSLWLREQETQYFGPGTRLLVL.